This T cell receptor (beta chain) comes out of a study of OX40 agonist ivuxolimab in advanced cancers. Study information: Patients took ivuxolimab, an agonistic anti-OX40 (CD134) antibody.

CDR1 is MDHEN and CDR2 is SYDVKM in the germline V gene. The CDR3 extends over 18 amino acids. Trimming stripped 3 bases from V and 1 base from J, with 19 bases between. Generated by immunoSEQ multiplex PCR, the TCRdb table keeps only in-frame clones and is missing some. This sample has fewer than 25,000 clones, with over 80% found just once. The source is an adult with an advanced solid tumor such as melanoma, head and neck, liver or kidney cancer. The rearrangement joins TRBV28 to TRBJ2-1; no firm D call. The sample in question was CD4+ or CD8+ T cells sorted from blood, obtained in a trial of the OX40 agonist ivuxolimab. The CDR3, as DNA: TGTGCCAGCAGTTTTATAGGGCTTAAGCGAATATCCTACAATGAGCAGTTCTTC. This translates into CASSFIGLKRISYNEQFF.